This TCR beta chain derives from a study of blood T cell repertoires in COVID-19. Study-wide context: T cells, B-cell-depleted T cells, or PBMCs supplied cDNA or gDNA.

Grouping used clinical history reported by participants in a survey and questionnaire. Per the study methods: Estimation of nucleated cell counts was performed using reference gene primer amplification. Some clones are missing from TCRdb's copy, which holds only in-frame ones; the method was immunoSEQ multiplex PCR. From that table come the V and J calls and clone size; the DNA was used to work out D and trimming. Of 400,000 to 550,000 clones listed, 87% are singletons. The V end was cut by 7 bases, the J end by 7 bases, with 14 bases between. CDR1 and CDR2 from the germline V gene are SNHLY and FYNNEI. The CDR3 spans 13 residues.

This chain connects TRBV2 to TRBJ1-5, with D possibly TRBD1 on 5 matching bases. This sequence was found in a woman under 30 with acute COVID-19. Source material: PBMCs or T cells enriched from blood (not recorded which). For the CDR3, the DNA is TGTGCCAGCATGGGAGGAGGGGACCAGCCCCAGCATTTT. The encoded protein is CASMGGGDQPQHF.